A selection of T cell receptor beta chains follows, all from one sample in a study of T-cell reconstitution after alpha-beta-depleted transplantation in children. MiXCR, applied by TCRdb to the PCR reads, yields one record per CDR3 protein. Among hundreds of thousands of distinct CDR3 sequences, roughly 23% were seen once, and the ten largest hold around 14%. The source material was PBMCs, mostly from graft donor cells, sampled 360 days after TCRalphabeta/CD19-depleted stem cell transplant. The receptors shown here come from a boy under two years old who had a stem cell transplant for acute myeloid leukemia, so the T cells may come from the graft donor. CDR3s include the opening cysteine and the closing phenylalanine or tryptophan. The D gene is left open where the match is weak. A row's size may be missing; if present it is once, few, many or a size class.

j_gene,v_gene,abundance,d_gene,CDR3aa,CDR3nt
TRBJ2-7,TRBV7-8,-,-,CASSLASMAYEQYF,TGTGCCAGCAGCTTAGCAAGCATGGCCTACGAGCAGTACTTC
TRBJ2-7,TRBV29-1,-,-,CSVDAGSSYEQYF,TGCAGCGTTGATGCAGGGAGCTCCTACGAGCAGTACTTC
TRBJ2-1,TRBV24-1,-,-,CATSETSGTNEQFF,TGTGCCACCAGTGAAACCTCCGGGACCAATGAGCAGTTCTTC
TRBJ1-2,TRBV7-2,-,TRBD1,CASSPEQGLIGYGYTF,TGTGCCAGCAGCCCCGAACAGGGGCTGATAGGCTATGGCTACACCTTC
TRBJ2-1,TRBV11-2,once,-,CASSLVRGGRYNEQFF,TGTGCCAGCAGCTTAGTAAGAGGGGGACGCTACAATGAGCAGTTCTTC
TRBJ2-1,TRBV29-1,few,-,CSAPTENEQFF,TGCAGCGCTCCGACAGAAAATGAGCAGTTCTTC
TRBJ1-2,TRBV29-1,few,-,CSVGGRANYGYTF,TGCAGCGTTGGGGGCAGGGCCAACTATGGCTACACCTTC
TRBJ1-6,TRBV6-1,-,-,CASSLGRVYNSPLHF,TGTGCCAGCAGCCTAGGGAGGGTCTATAATTCACCCCTCCACTTT
TRBJ2-2,TRBV12-3/TRBV12-4,-,TRBD2,CASRRRAGESGELFF,TGTGCCAGCCGCCGCCGGGCGGGGGAATCGGGGGAGCTGTTTTTT
TRBJ2-5,TRBV20-1,many,-,CSALDSWSGRETQYF,TGCAGTGCGCTGGACTCCTGGTCAGGAAGGGAGACCCAGTACTTC
TRBJ2-2,TRBV7-9,many,-,CASSHWTLNTGELFF,TGTGCCAGCAGCCACTGGACACTTAACACCGGGGAGCTGTTTTTT
TRBJ1-1,TRBV29-1,many,-,CSVETGLLGTEAFF,TGCAGCGTTGAGACGGGTTTGTTAGGCACTGAAGCTTTCTTT
TRBJ2-2,TRBV7-2,few,-,CASSPRLDNTGELFF,TGTGCCAGCAGCCCGAGACTAGATAACACCGGGGAGCTGTTTTTT
TRBJ2-3,TRBV9,once,-,CASSVEQGFTDTQYF,TGTGCCAGCAGCGTAGAACAGGGATTCACAGATACGCAGTATTTT
TRBJ1-1,TRBV28,few,-,CASSLSLNTEAFF,TGTGCCAGCAGTTTATCTCTGAACACTGAAGCTTTCTTT
TRBJ2-2,TRBV7-3,-,-,CASSEVGGGRLDTGELFF,TGTGCCAGCAGCGAAGTCGGCGGGGGCAGGTTGGACACCGGGGAGCTGTTTTTT
TRBJ1-1,TRBV20-1,many,TRBD1,CSARSPGQGAFF,TGCAGTGCTAGATCACCGGGACAGGGGGCTTTCTTT
TRBJ2-7,TRBV6-2/TRBV6-3,many,TRBD1,CASNSDRNSYEQYF,TGTGCCAGCAACTCGGACAGGAACTCTTACGAGCAGTACTTC
TRBJ2-3,TRBV6-5,many,TRBD2,CASSYRPYGGGTDTQYF,TGTGCCAGCAGTTACCGTCCTTACGGGGGGGGCACAGATACGCAGTATTTT
TRBJ2-1,TRBV29-1,few,-,CSVTAASEQFF,TGCAGCGTTACGGCGGCGAGTGAGCAGTTCTTC
TRBJ2-2,TRBV6-1,few,TRBD2,CASRAGLAWTGELFF,TGTGCCAGCAGAGCGGGACTAGCGTGGACCGGGGAGCTGTTTTTT
TRBJ2-1,TRBV12-3/TRBV12-4,-,-,CASSFRPLFYNEQFF,TGTGCCAGCAGTTTCAGACCTCTCTTTTACAATGAGCAGTTCTTC